This T cell receptor beta chain was sequenced for a study of molecular identifiers for immune sequencing clone quantification. For the study at large: Within a replicate experiment, RNA obtained from either around 20,000 or 99,000 naive CD8 cells was divided into five aliquots, and four of those aliquots were then sequenced.

There are many counts of this clonotype. Its cognate antigen is unknown. Bulk libraries came from a prior protocol with listed TCR primers. TCRdb re-analysed the PCR reads in MiXCR, keeping a single row per CDR3 protein. There are around 320,000 distinct CDR3 sequences in the sample; roughly 24% occur only once, and 0.74% lies in the top ten. The authors gated naive CD8 T cells as CD8+CD4-CCR7+CD45RA+ for sorting. Findings and limits, study-wide: Whereas clones above 20 RNA copies held under 1% of naive-cell molecules, they held over 98% of effector molecules.

Germline V CDR1 and CDR2: SGHKS, YYEKEE (reference sequence). Between the trimmed V and J ends, which lost 3 bases and 7 bases, there was a span of 14 bases. The CDR3 has 13 amino acids. Sequencing was performed on naive CD8+ T cells from blood, with Jurkat cell RNA spiked in. Subset: FACS-sorted CD8+CD4-CCR7+CD45RA+ naive T cells. The origin of this receptor is a human donor in good health. Some libraries in this study had Jurkat cell RNA spiked in. The chain is built from TRBV5-5 and TRBJ2-7; D not certain. The CDR3 DNA reads TGTGCCAGCAGCTCGCCTTGGGATGGGGAGCAGTACTTC. This encodes CASSSPWDGEQYF.